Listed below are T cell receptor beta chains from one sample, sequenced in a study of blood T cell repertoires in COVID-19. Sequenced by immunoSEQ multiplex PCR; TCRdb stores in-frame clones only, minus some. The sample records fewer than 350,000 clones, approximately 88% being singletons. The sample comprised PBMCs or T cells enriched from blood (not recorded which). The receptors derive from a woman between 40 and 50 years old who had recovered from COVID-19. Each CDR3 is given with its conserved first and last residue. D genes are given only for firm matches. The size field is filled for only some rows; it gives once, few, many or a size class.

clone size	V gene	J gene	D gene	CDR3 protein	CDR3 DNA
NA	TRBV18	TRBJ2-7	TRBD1	CASSPTTGQRVEQYF	TGTGCCAGCTCACCGACGACAGGGCAAAGGGTCGAGCAGTACTTC
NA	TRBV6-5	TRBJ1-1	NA	CASGLNTEAFF	TGTGCCAGCGGGCTGAACACTGAAGCTTTCTTT
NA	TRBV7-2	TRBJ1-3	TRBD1	CASRGTASGNTIYF	TGTGCCAGCAGAGGGACAGCCTCTGGAAACACCATATATTTT
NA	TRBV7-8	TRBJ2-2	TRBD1	CASSSWTGPGPGELFF	TGTGCCAGCAGCTCGTGGACAGGGCCTGGTCCCGGGGAGCTGTTTTTT
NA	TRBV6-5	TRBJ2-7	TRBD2	CASRLTSGGIIEQYF	TGTGCCAGCAGGCTGACTAGCGGGGGGATCATCGAGCAGTACTTC
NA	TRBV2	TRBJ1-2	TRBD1	CASSERQGGDYGYTF	TGTGCCAGCAGTGAACGACAGGGTGGTGACTATGGCTACACCTTC
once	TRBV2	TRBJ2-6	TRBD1	CASSRTGGSGANVLTF	TGTGCCAGCAGCCGGACAGGGGGCTCTGGGGCCAACGTCCTGACTTTC
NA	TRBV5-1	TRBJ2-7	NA	CASSLVPVTYEQYF	TGCGCCAGCAGCTTGGTCCCAGTAACCTACGAGCAGTACTTC
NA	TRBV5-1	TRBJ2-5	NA	CASSLLAYQETQYF	TGCGCCAGCAGCCTATTAGCGTACCAAGAGACCCAGTACTTC
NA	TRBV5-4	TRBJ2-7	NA	CASREPGSRISYEQYF	TGTGCCAGCAGGGAACCGGGATCTCGTATTTCCTACGAGCAGTACTTC
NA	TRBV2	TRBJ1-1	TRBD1	CASSGDRLSEAFF	TGTGCCAGCAGCGGGGACAGGTTGTCTGAAGCTTTCTTT
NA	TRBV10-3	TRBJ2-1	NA	CAISESVGAVLSEGNNEQFF	TGTGCCATCAGTGAGTCCGTGGGGGCAGTTTTGAGTGAGGGGAACAATGAGCAGTTCTTC
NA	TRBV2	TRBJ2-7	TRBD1	CAFRGGTGYGYEQYF	TGTGCCTTTCGAGGGGGGACAGGGTATGGCTACGAGCAGTACTTC
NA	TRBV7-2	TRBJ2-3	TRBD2	CASSGTGTSGIRDTQYF	TGTGCCAGCAGCGGAACCGGGACTAGCGGGATTCGAGATACGCAGTATTTT
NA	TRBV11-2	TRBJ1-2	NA	CASSLTRAAGYTF	TGTGCCAGCAGTCTAACCAGGGCTGCTGGCTACACCTTC
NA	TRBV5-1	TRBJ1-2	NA	CASSLAPGANYGYTF	TGCGCCAGCAGCTTGGCGCCAGGGGCTAACTATGGCTACACCTTC
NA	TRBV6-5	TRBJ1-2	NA	CASSLHRVQGGYTF	TGTGCCAGCAGTCTGCACCGGGTTCAAGGTGGCTACACCTTC
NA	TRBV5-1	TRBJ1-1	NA	CASSLAHLRDTEAFF	TGCGCCAGCAGCTTGGCCCATTTGAGGGACACTGAAGCTTTCTTT
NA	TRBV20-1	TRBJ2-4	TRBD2	CSASTSGIAKNIQYF	TGCAGTGCTAGTACCAGCGGGATAGCCAAAAACATTCAGTACTTC
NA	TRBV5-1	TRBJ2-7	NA	CASSGDSVYEQYF	TGCGCCAGCAGCGGAGACAGCGTCTACGAGCAGTACTTC
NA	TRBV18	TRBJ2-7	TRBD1	CASSPRDRGEEQYF	TGTGCCAGCTCACCCCGGGACAGGGGTGAAGAGCAGTACTTC
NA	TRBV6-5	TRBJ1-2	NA	CASSSFYGYTF	TGTGCCAGCAGTTCCTTCTATGGCTACACCTTC
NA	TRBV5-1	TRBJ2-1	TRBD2	CASSLGVAGINEQFF	TGCGCCAGCAGCTTGGGGGTAGCGGGGATCAATGAGCAGTTCTTC
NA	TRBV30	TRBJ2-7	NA	CAWRQGYEQYF	TGTGCCTGGAGACAGGGCTACGAGCAGTACTTC
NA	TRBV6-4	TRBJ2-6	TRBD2	CASSDGKVSGTGANVLTF	TGTGCCAGCAGTGATGGAAAAGTGAGCGGGACTGGGGCCAACGTCCTGACTTTC
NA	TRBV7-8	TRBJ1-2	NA	CASSGQRANYGYTF	TGTGCCAGCAGCGGGCAGAGAGCTAACTATGGCTACACCTTC
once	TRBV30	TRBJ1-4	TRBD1	CAWSAQGGDEKLFF	TGTGCCTGGAGTGCCCAGGGGGGAGATGAAAAACTGTTTTTT
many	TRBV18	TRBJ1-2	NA	CASSPGTGRQVGYTF	TGTGCCAGCTCACCGGGAACAGGGCGGCAGGTTGGCTACACCTTC
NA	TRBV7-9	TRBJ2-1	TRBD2	CASTPLTSGRFNEQFF	TGTGCCAGCACCCCCTTGACTAGCGGGAGGTTCAATGAGCAGTTCTTC
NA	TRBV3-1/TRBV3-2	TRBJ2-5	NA	CASSHGGPQTQYF	TGTGCCAGCAGCCACGGCGGGCCTCAGACCCAGTACTTC
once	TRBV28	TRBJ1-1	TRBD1	CASRPTGVMNTEAFF	TGTGCCAGCAGACCGACAGGGGTAATGAACACTGAAGCTTTCTTT
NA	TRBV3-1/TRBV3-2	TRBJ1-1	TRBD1	CASSPWTGNTEAFF	TGTGCCAGCAGCCCCTGGACAGGTAACACTGAAGCTTTCTTT
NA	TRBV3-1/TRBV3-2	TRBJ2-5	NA	CASSLRQQETQYF	TGTGCCAGCAGCCTGCGACAGCAAGAGACCCAGTACTTC
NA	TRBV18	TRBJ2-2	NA	CASSPAGGASTGELFF	TGTGCCAGCTCCCCCGCCGGAGGGGCGAGCACCGGGGAGCTGTTTTTT
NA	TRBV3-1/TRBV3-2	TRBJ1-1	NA	CASSLAGMNTEAFF	TGTGCCAGCAGCCTGGCAGGGATGAACACTGAAGCTTTCTTT
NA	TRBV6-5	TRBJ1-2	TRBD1	CASSPRDRDYGYTF	TGTGCCAGCAGTCCCCGGGACAGGGATTATGGCTACACCTTC
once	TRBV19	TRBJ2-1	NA	CASSNQIEGEQFF	TGTGCCAGTAGTAACCAGATAGAGGGTGAGCAGTTCTTC
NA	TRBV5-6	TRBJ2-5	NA	CASSLGQSQETQYF	TGTGCCAGCAGCTTGGGACAGAGCCAAGAGACCCAGTACTTC
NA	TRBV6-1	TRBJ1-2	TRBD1	CASSEAPSGGMVDYGYTF	TGTGCCAGCAGTGAAGCGCCCTCAGGGGGCATGGTCGACTATGGCTACACCTTC
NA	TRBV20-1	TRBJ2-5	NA	CSAGDGGIKETQYF	TGCAGTGCTGGTGACGGCGGGATAAAAGAGACCCAGTACTTC
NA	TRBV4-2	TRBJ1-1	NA	CASSQGGRYTEAFF	TGTGCCAGCAGCCAAGGAGGGAGGTACACTGAAGCTTTCTTT
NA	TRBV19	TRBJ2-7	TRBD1	CASSIGTGMYEQYF	TGTGCCAGTAGTATAGGGACAGGGATGTACGAGCAGTACTTC
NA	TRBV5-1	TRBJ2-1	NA	CASSLAAGLVNEQFF	TGCGCCAGCAGCTTGGCGGCAGGGTTGGTCAATGAGCAGTTCTTC
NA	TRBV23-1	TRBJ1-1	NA	CASSQAGMIILNTEAFF	TGCGCCAGCAGTCAGGCAGGGATGATAATCTTAAACACTGAAGCTTTCTTT
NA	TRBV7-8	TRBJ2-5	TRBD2	CASRPTSGQETQYF	TGTGCCAGCAGACCAACTAGCGGCCAAGAGACCCAGTACTTC